The clone carrying this T cell receptor beta chain was recorded a few times. Antigen: not known. Germline V gene sequence: CDR1 LGHNA, CDR2 YNFKEQ. This CDR3 is 14 amino acids long. The germline V and J ends were trimmed by 2 bases and 7 bases, with 12 bases remaining between them. Sequenced material consisted of expressed TCRB transcripts (all of the isolated RNA was reverse transcribed). The table came from immunoSEQ multiplex PCR; TCRdb's copy has only in-frame clones and leaves some out. The sample shows under 200,000 clones, 7.5% to 9.5% of them seen only once. The data were taken from a study of beta chain features in type 1 diabetes. General study findings and limits: TCRB CDR3s from Type 1 diabetes patients were moderately but significantly shorter in all four CD4+ subsets. The naive, central memory and Treg TCRB repertoires showed an apparent similarity that was greater among patients than among healthy donors.

The rearrangement joins TRBV4-2 to TRBJ2-1; perhaps TRBD2 as D (6 bases). The TCR sequence derives from a woman between 18 and 29 years old with type 1 diabetes. The sample taken for sequencing was central memory CD4+ T cells from blood. CDR3 sequence reads: CASSQRRAANEQFF. As DNA, the CDR3 is TGTGCCAGCAGCCAACGGAGGGCCGCAAATGAGCAGTTCTTC.